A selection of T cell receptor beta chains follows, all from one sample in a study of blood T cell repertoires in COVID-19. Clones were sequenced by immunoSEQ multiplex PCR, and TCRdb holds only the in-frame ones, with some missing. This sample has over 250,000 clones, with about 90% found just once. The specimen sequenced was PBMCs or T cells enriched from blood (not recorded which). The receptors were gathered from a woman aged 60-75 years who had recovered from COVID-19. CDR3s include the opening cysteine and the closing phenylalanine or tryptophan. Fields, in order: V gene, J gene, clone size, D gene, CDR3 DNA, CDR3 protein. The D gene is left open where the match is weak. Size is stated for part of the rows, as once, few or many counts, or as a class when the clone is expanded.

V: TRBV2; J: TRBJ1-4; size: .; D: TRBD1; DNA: TGTGCCAGCAGCGATTCGGGACAGGGCGGTGAAAAACTGTTTTTT; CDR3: CASSDSGQGGEKLFF
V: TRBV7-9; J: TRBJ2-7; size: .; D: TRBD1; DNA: TGTGCCAGCAGCTTTCCGGACAGGCTCTCCTACGAGCAGTACTTC; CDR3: CASSFPDRLSYEQYF
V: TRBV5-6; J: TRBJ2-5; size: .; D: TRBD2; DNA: TGTGCCAGCAGCAAACTACGGACTAGCGGGGGGGAGACCCAGTACTTC; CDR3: CASSKLRTSGGETQYF
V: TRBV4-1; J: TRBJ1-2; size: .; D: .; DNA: TGCGCCAGCAGCCAGCGTTCGGGCTATGGCTACACCTTC; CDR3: CASSQRSGYGYTF
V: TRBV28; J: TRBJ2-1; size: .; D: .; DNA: TGTGCCAGCAGTGGGTCTCAGCGGATAGGTAATGAGCAGTTCTTC; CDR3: CASSGSQRIGNEQFF
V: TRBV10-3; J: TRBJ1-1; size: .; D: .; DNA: TGTGCCATCAAAAAACAGGAAACCAACACTGAAGCTTTCTTT; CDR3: CAIKKQETNTEAFF
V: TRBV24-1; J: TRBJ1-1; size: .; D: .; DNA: TGTGCCACCAGTGACCAACGCCCAGGGGTGGACACTGAAGCTTTCTTT; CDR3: CATSDQRPGVDTEAFF
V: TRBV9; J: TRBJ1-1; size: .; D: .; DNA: TGTGCCAGCAGCGTCAACGTCGGGGTGAACACTGAAGCTTTCTTT; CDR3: CASSVNVGVNTEAFF
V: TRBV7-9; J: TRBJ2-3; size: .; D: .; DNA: TGTGCCAGCAGCTTACTTCTGGGGCGCGTTTCAGGTCAAGATACGCAGTATTTT; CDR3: CASSLLLGRVSGQDTQYF
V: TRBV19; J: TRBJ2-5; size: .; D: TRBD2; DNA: TGTGCCAGTAGTCCCACTACTAGCGGGGAGACCCAGTACTTC; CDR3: CASSPTTSGETQYF
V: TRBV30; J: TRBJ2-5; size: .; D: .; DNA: TGTGCCTGGAGTGTACTTATTGGAGAGACCCAGTACTTC; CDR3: CAWSVLIGETQYF
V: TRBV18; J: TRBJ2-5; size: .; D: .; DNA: TGTGCCAGCTCACCGCTCCAGGAGGGGGAGACCCAGTACTTC; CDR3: CASSPLQEGETQYF
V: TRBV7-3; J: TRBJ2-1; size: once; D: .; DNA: TGTGCCAGCAGCTTAAACCAGTTCAATGAGCAGTTCTTC; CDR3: CASSLNQFNEQFF
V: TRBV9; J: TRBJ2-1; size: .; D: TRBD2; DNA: TGTGCCAGCAGCCCCGACGCGGGAGTGTACAATGAGCAGTTCTTC; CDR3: CASSPDAGVYNEQFF
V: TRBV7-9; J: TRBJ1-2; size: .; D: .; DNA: TGTGCCAGCAGCTTGCTAGCAGCTAACTATGGCTACACCTTC; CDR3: CASSLLAANYGYTF
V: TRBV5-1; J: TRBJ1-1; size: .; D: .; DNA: TGCGCCAGCAGCCCCGAGGTGGAGGGGATAACTGAAGCTTTCTTT; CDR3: CASSPEVEGITEAFF
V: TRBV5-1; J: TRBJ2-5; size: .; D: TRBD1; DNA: TGCGCCAGCAGCGGGACAGGGCAAGAGACCCAGTACTTC; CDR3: CASSGTGQETQYF
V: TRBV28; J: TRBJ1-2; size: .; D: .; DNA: TGTGCCAGCACCGGGGGATACTATGGCTACACCTTC; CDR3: CASTGGYYGYTF
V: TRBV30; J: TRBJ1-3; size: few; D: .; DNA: TGTGCCTGGAGTGGTACAGTACTAAACACCATATATTTT; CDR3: CAWSGTVLNTIYF
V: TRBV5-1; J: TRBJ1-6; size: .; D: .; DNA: TGCGCCAGCAGCTTGCCGGGAGGAACCGGGACCCTCCACTTT; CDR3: CASSLPGGTGTLHF
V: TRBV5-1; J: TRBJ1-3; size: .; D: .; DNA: TGCGCCAGCAGCCTTACTTCTGCTGGAAACACCATATATTTT; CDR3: CASSLTSAGNTIYF
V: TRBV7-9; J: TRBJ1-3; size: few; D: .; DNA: TGTGCCAGCAGGCATACCGGGAGGGACTACGGGGCCATATATTTT; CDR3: CASRHTGRDYGAIYF
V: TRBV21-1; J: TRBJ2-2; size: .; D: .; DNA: TGTGCCAGCACCTCTAATTCGACAGGCGAATCCGGGGAGCTGTTTTTT; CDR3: CASTSNSTGESGELFF
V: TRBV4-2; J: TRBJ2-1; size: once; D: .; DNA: TGTGCCAGCAGCCAACGGGACACCTGGGAGCAGTTCTTC; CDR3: CASSQRDTWEQFF
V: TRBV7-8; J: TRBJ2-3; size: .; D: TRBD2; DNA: TGTGCCAGCAGACCACCCGCTGTCGTAGCGGGGAACTTCGATACGCAGTATTTT; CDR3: CASRPPAVVAGNFDTQYF
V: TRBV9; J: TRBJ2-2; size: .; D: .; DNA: TGTGCCAGCAGCGTAAAACCTGGAGGACTCACCGGGGAGCTGTTTTTT; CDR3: CASSVKPGGLTGELFF
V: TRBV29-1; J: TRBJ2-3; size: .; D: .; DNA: TGCAGCGTTGAAGCAGGTAAAAGCACAGATACGCAGTATTTT; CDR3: CSVEAGKSTDTQYF
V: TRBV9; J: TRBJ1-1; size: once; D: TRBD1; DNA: TGTGCCAGCAGCCCAGGGGGTCGGGAGGGGGCCAAGTCGGCGGAAGCTTTCTTT; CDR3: CASSPGGREGAKSAEAFF
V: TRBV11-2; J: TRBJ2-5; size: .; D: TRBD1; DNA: TGTGCCAGCAGCTCCCGGGCGGGACAGGGGAAAGAGACCCAGTACTTC; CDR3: CASSSRAGQGKETQYF
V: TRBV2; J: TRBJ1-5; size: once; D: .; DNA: TGTGCCAGCAGCCAACAGGTTTCCAATCAGCCCCAGCATTTT; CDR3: CASSQQVSNQPQHF
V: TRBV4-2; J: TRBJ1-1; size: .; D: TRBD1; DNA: TGTGCCAGCAGCCATTTGACAGGGGATGGTTCGGCTTTCTTT; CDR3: CASSHLTGDGSAFF
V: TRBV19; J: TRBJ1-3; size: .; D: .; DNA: TGTGCCAGCATCAGGGCCGGAAGTGAAAACACCATATATTTT; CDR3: CASIRAGSENTIYF
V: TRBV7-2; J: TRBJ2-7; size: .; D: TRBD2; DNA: TGTGCCAGCAGCTCGACCGGGACTATCTCCTACGAGCAGTACTTC; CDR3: CASSSTGTISYEQYF
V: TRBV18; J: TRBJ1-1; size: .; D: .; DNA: TGTGCCAGCTCACCACCGGCGGGTGGTGGTATGGCTTTCTTT; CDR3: CASSPPAGGGMAFF
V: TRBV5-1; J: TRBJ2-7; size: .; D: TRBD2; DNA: TGCGCCAGCAGTGATACGGGAGGGTCCTACGAGCAGTACTTC; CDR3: CASSDTGGSYEQYF
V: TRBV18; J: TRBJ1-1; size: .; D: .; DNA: TGTGCCAGCTCACCCGGGGAGAATACCGAAGCTTTCTTT; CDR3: CASSPGENTEAFF
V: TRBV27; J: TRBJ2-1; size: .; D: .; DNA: TGTGCCAGCAGTTTGGCCCTCGGAGGGCTGGTCGTCGGTGAGCAGTTCTTC; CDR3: CASSLALGGLVVGEQFF
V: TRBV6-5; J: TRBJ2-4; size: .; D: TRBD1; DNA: TGTGCCAGCAGTTACGCTCAGGGGGCATACATTCAGTACTTC; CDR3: CASSYAQGAYIQYF
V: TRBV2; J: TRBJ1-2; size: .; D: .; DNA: TGTGCCAGCAGTAAACAGGGTCGTGGCTACACCTTC; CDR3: CASSKQGRGYTF
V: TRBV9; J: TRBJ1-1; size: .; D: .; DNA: TGTGCCAGCAGCGAAGGAGACTTCACTGAAGCTTTCTTT; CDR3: CASSEGDFTEAFF
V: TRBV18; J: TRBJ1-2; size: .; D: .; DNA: TGTGCCAGCTCACCAGGGGGCTCCTATGGCTACACCTTC; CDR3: CASSPGGSYGYTF
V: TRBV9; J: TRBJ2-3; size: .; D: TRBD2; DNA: TGTGCCAGCAGCGTCCAAGCGGGGAACACAGATACGCAGTATTTT; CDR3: CASSVQAGNTDTQYF
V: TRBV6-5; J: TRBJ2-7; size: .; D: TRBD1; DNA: TGTGCCAGCAGCGCCGGGACAGGGGGCATCTACGAGCAGTACTTC; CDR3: CASSAGTGGIYEQYF
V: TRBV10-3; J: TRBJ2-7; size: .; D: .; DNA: TGTGCCATCAGTGAGACGGTAGCCGTCAGCTCCTACGAGCAGTACTTC; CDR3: CAISETVAVSSYEQYF
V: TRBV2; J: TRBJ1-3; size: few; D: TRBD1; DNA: TGTGCCAGCAGTGAACGACAGGGTTCTGGAAACACCATATATTTT; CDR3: CASSERQGSGNTIYF
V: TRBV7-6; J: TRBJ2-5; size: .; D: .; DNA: TGTGCCAGCAGCTTAGGTCTTATTCAAGAGACCCAGTACTTC; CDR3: CASSLGLIQETQYF
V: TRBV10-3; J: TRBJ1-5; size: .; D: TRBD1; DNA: TGTGCCATCAGTGATGGGGACAGGGGGCCTGGAGTGCCCCAGCATTTT; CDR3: CAISDGDRGPGVPQHF
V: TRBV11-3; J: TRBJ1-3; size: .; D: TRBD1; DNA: TGTGCCATCTGTTGGACAGGGGGAAACACCATATATTTT; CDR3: CAICWTGGNTIYF
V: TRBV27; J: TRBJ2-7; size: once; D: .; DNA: TGTGCCAGCAGTTTCTCCGGGTCGAGGCGCTCCTACGAGCAGTACTTC; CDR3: CASSFSGSRRSYEQYF
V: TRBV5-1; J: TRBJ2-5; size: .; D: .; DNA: TGCGCCAGCGAACTCCCGTCGGGGAATGTAAAGACCCAGTACTTC; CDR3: CASELPSGNVKTQYF
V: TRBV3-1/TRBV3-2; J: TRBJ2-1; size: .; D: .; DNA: TGTGCCAGCAGCCAAGGGGCCTTCCGAAACAATGAGCAGTTCTTC; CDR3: CASSQGAFRNNEQFF
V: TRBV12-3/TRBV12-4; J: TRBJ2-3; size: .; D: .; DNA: TGTGCCAGCCGGGACTCTTTCACAGATACGCAGTATTTT; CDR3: CASRDSFTDTQYF
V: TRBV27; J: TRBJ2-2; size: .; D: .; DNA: TGTGCCAGCAGTTTATCATATTACTACGGCACCGGGGAGCTGTTTTTT; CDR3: CASSLSYYYGTGELFF
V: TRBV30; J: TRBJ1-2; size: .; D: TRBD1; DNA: TGTGCCTGGAGGGGACAGGCGAAGAACTATGGCTACACCTTC; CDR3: CAWRGQAKNYGYTF
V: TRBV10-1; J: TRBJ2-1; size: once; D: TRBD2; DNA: TGCGCCAGCAGTGAACGAACGGGGGGGACCTACAATGAGCAGTTCTTC; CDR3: CASSERTGGTYNEQFF
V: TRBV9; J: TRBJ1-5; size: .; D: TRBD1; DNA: TGTGCCAGCAGCAAAGGGACAGGTATTCAGCCCCAGCATTTT; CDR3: CASSKGTGIQPQHF
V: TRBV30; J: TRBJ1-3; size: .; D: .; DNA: TGTGCCTGGAGTACCCTACCCTACAGTATAGGAAACACCATATATTTT; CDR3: CAWSTLPYSIGNTIYF
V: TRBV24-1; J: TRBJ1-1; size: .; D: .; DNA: TGTGCCACCAGTGAGGGAGCGAACACTGAAGCTTTCTTT; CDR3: CATSEGANTEAFF
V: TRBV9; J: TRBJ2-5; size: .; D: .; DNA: TGTGCCAGCAGCTGGGGAGGCAGGGATGCTGGGGGGACCCAGTACTTC; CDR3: CASSWGGRDAGGTQYF